This TCR beta chain was sequenced during a study of cytomegalovirus exposure and HLA in healthy donors. Vbeta (60) and Jbeta (13) primers were used in the PCR. Sequencing used immunoSEQ multiplex PCR; TCRdb keeps in-frame clones, though not all of them. The repertoire consists of 6,500 to 8,500 clones, with about half occurring once and the leading ten covering about 5.3%. The sequence was collected from a man between 25 and 39 years old in good health and CMV-seropositive. Sequencing input: PBMCs.

This CDR3 reads CASSQNRLAGNEQFF. Here the CDR3 DNA reads TGTGCCAGCAGCCAGAATCGACTAGCGGGGAATGAGCAGTTCTTC. This chain joins TRBV14 and TRBJ2-1, with 11 positions matching TRBD2. CDR3 length: 15 amino acids. In germline, CDR1 is SGHDN, CDR2 FVKESK. With V trimmed by 3 bases and J by 7 bases, 5 bases remained unmatched.